One TCR beta chain is described in this entry. This table comes from immunoSEQ multiplex PCR, and its TCRdb copy is limited to in-frame clones, with some not included. The sample includes about 73,000 clones, approximately 82% seen only once; the top ten take 5.3%. CDR3 length: 15 residues. V was pared by 7 bases and J by 3 bases, with 19 bases between. The V gene's germline CDR1 is SGHTA and CDR2 FQGNSA. The sample belongs to a study of blood T cell repertoires in COVID-19. The rearrangement uses TRBV7-2 and TRBJ2-7; TRBD2 is a possible D gene (5 bases). Sequencing input: peripheral blood. The clonotype was recovered from a man aged 45 to 65 with active COVID-19. The CDR3 nucleotides read TGTGCCAGCACACTAGGTGGACGGCCGAACTACGAGCAGTACTTC. Translated, it gives CASTLGGRPNYEQYF.